Listed below are T cell receptor beta chains from one sample, sequenced in a study of early T cells in non-severe SARS-CoV-2 infection. TCRdb used MiXCR to reprocess the 5' RACE reads, holding one entry per CDR3 protein. Of 70,000 to 95,000 distinct CDR3 sequences listed, around 8.7% are singletons. Sequencing was carried out using whole blood. The receptors here all came from an adult who was a healthcare worker with PCR-confirmed SARS-CoV-2 infection or an uninfected control (not recorded which). Both conserved end residues are part of each CDR3. D genes are given only for firm matches. Size values are once, few and many counts, or a class for expanded clones, and some rows have none.

.	TRBJ1-2	.	TRBV27	TGTGCCAGCAGACCCGAGACAATATCGCACTATGGCTACACCTTC	CASRPETISHYGYTF
many	TRBJ2-7	TRBD1	TRBV11-3	TGTGCCAGCAGCTTTGGGACAGGGACCCCCTACGAGCAGTACTTC	CASSFGTGTPYEQYF
many	TRBJ2-1	.	TRBV7-9	TGTGCCAGCAGCTTAGGTGGGCTTCGCACGAACAATGAGCAGTTCTTC	CASSLGGLRTNNEQFF
many	TRBJ1-6	.	TRBV5-1	TGCGCCAGCAGCTGGGACATGGCGAATTCACCCCTCCACTTT	CASSWDMANSPLHF
.	TRBJ2-7	.	TRBV5-1	TGCGCCAGCAGCATCGGAACCAACGAGCAGTACTTC	CASSIGTNEQYF
few	TRBJ2-2	TRBD2	TRBV18	TGTGCCAGCTCACGGGCGGGAGAGAACACCGGGGAGCTGTTTTTT	CASSRAGENTGELFF
many	TRBJ2-1	TRBD1	TRBV4-1	TGCGCCAGCAGCCAACGCCGGTTGGGCCAGGGGGCTCTGGGTGAGCAGTTCTTC	CASSQRRLGQGALGEQFF
many	TRBJ2-3	TRBD2	TRBV7-9	TGTGCCAGCAGTCCAACTAGCGGGCTCACAGATACGCAGTATTTT	CASSPTSGLTDTQYF
few	TRBJ2-2	.	TRBV7-9	TGTGCCAGCCTCCCTCCGGTCGCGACGAACACCGGGGAGCTGTTTTTT	CASLPPVATNTGELFF
few	TRBJ2-3	.	TRBV27	TGTGCCAGCAGGGTCTGGGGTACGCAGTATTTT	CASRVWGTQYF